These T cell receptor beta chains were read from a single sample in a study of post-analysis software for immune sequencing data. TCRdb reprocessed the PCR reads via MiXCR and lists one record per CDR3 protein. The repertoire holds hundreds of thousands of distinct CDR3 sequences, with more than 50% as singletons. Sequencing was carried out using blood. These receptor sequences come from a girl aged 2 to 9 with multiple sclerosis. CDR3s include the opening cysteine and the closing phenylalanine or tryptophan. The D gene is left open where the match is weak. Clone size is stated in some rows and not others, as once, few, many or a class when expanded.

size | J | D | V | DNA | CDR3
. | TRBJ2-5 | . | TRBV7-8 | TGTGCCAGCAGCCCAGAGGGGAAATACCAAGAGACCCAGTACTTC | CASSPEGKYQETQYF
few | TRBJ2-1 | . | TRBV5-5 | TGTGCCAGCAGCCGTCCCGGGGGAGACAATGAGCAGTTCTTC | CASSRPGGDNEQFF
. | TRBJ2-5 | . | TRBV29-1 | TGCAGCGTTGAAGAGCAGGGAGGCGGGGAGACCCAGTACTTC | CSVEEQGGGETQYF
. | TRBJ2-6 | . | TRBV27 | TGTGCCAGCAGTTTGGTCCAGCGCCAGTCTGGGGCCAACGTCCTGACTTTC | CASSLVQRQSGANVLTF
few | TRBJ2-1 | TRBD2 | TRBV27 | TGTGCCAGCAGAACCACCGGGACTAGCGGGAGTTGGTTCTTC | CASRTTGTSGSWFF
many | TRBJ2-7 | TRBD1 | TRBV12-3/TRBV12-4 | TGTGCCAGCAGTCCCCGGGACAGGGGCTACGAGCAGTACTTC | CASSPRDRGYEQYF
few | TRBJ1-2 | . | TRBV20-1 | TGCAGTGCTACTCAGGGTACCAACTATGGCTACACCTTC | CSATQGTNYGYTF
. | TRBJ2-7 | . | TRBV9 | TGTGCCAGCAGCGTAGAAGAGGGGGGATACGAGCAGTACTTC | CASSVEEGGYEQYF
. | TRBJ2-7 | . | TRBV3-1 | TGTGCCAGCAGCTGGAGGGGACGGAACTACGAGCAGTACTTC | CASSWRGRNYEQYF
few | TRBJ2-1 | TRBD1 | TRBV4-3 | TGCGCCAGCAGCCAGGGGACAGGGGAATTCGGTGAGCAGTTCTTC | CASSQGTGEFGEQFF
. | TRBJ2-4 | TRBD1 | TRBV5-1 | TGCGCCAGCAGCCGCGGACAGGGGACAGACATTCAGTACTTC | CASSRGQGTDIQYF
. | TRBJ2-3 | . | TRBV11-2 | TGTGCCAGCAGCTTAGATGCCTTTCTCGCGACGCAGTATTTT | CASSLDAFLATQYF
. | TRBJ2-1 | . | TRBV12-3/TRBV12-4 | TGTGCCAGCAGTTACCAAAATCCCTACAATGAGCAGTTCTTC | CASSYQNPYNEQFF
. | TRBJ2-7 | TRBD1 | TRBV20-1 | TGCAGTGCTACCCACGACAGGGGGAACTACGAGCAGTACTTC | CSATHDRGNYEQYF
. | TRBJ2-7 | TRBD1 | TRBV7-2 | TGTGCCAGCAGCTTAATCCAGGGGGATAAATACGAGCAGTACTTC | CASSLIQGDKYEQYF
. | TRBJ2-3 | . | TRBV27 | TGTGCCAGCAGTTTTCGGCTCGCTAGCACAGATACGCAGTATTTT | CASSFRLASTDTQYF
. | TRBJ2-1 | TRBD2 | TRBV7-2 | TGTGCCAGCAGCCGGACTAGCGGGGGCCAGGGTGAGCAGTTCTTC | CASSRTSGGQGEQFF
. | TRBJ2-3 | . | TRBV6-5 | TGTGCCAGCAGCCGGACTTCCCTCGGCACAGATACGCAGTATTTT | CASSRTSLGTDTQYF
. | TRBJ2-1 | . | TRBV5-1 | TGCGCCAGCAGCGTTCGGGCTCGGAGCTCCTACAATGAGCAGTGCTTC | CASSVRARSSYNEQCF
. | TRBJ2-1 | . | TRBV7-2 | TGTGCCAGCACCCTGACTAGGGCGGTGGTTAATGAGCAGTTCTTC | CASTLTRAVVNEQFF
. | TRBJ2-1 | . | TRBV15 | TGTGCCACCAGCAGTGACAGGTACAATGAGCAGTTCTTC | CATSSDRYNEQFF
. | TRBJ2-3 | TRBD2 | TRBV7-3 | TGTGCCAGCAGCCAAGGGGGTCTAGCGGGAGGAGATACGCAGTATTTT | CASSQGGLAGGDTQYF
few | TRBJ2-3 | . | TRBV5-1 | TGCGCCAGCAGCTTGGGGGGCGTCCGTTCGGATACGCAGTATTTT | CASSLGGVRSDTQYF
. | TRBJ2-3 | . | TRBV29-1 | TGCAGCGTTAGGAAGGGCCCGGATACGCAGTATTTT | CSVRKGPDTQYF